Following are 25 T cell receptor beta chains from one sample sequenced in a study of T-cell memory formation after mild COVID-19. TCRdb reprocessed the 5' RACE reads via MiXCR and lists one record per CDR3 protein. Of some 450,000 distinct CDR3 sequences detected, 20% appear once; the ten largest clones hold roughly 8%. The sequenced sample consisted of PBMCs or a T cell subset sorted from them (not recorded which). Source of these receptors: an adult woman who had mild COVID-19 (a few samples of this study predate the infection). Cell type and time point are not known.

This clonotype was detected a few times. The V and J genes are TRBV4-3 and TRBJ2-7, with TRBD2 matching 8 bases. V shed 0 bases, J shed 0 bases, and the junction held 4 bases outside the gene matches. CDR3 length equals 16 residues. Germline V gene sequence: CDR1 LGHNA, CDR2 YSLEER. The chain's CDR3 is CASSQDLSGSSYEQYF. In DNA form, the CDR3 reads TGCGCCAGCAGCCAAGATCTGAGCGGGAGCTCCTACGAGCAGTACTTC.

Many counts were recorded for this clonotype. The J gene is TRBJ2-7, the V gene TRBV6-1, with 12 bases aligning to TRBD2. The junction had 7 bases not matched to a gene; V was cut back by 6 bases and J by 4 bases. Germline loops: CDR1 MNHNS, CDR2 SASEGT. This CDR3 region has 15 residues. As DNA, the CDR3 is TGTGCCAGCAGAGACCGGACTAGCGGGGCTTACGAGCAGTACTTC. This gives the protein CASRDRTSGAYEQYF.

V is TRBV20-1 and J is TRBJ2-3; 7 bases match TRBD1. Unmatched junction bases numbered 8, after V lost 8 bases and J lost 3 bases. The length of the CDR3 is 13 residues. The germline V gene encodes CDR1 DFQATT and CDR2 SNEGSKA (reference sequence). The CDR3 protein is CSKQKTGTDTQYF. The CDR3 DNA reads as TGCAGTAAACAAAAGACAGGGACAGATACGCAGTATTTT.

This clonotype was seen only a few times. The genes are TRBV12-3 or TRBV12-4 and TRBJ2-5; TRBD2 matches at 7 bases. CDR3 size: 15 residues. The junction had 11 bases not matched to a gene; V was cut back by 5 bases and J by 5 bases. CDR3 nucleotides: TGTGCCAGCAGTCCCACGAGACTAGCATGGGAGACCCAGTACTTC. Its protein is CASSPTRLAWETQYF.

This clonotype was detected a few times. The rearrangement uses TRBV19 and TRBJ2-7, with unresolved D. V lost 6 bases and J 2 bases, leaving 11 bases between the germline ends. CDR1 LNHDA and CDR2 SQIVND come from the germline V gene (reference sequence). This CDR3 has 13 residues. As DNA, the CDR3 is TGTGCCAGTAGCGGTGATGTAGCCTACGAGCAGTACTTC. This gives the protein CASSGDVAYEQYF.

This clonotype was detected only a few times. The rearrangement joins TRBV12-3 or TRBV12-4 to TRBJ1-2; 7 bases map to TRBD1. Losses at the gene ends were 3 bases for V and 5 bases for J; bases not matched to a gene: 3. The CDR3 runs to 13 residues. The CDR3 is CASSLGQRYGYTF. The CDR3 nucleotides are TGTGCCAGCAGTTTGGGACAGCGTTATGGCTACACCTTC.

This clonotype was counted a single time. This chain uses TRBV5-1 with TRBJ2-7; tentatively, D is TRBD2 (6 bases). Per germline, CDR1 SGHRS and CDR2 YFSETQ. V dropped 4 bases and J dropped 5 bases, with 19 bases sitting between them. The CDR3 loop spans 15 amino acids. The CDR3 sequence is CASSRLEGPGDEQYF. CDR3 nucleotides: TGCGCCAGCAGCCGACTTGAAGGGCCGGGAGACGAGCAGTACTTC.

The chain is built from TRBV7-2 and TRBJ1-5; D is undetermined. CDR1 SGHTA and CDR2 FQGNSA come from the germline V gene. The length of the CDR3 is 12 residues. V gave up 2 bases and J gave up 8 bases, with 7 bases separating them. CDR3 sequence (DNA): TGTGCCAGCAGCTTAATGGGAGAGCCCCAGCATTTT. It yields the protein CASSLMGEPQHF.

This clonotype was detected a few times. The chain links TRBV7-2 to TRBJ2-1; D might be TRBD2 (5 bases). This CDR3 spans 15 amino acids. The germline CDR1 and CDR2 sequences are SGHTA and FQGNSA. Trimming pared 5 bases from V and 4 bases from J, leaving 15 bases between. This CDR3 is CASSLDGLDYNEQFF. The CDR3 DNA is TGTGCCAGCAGCCTTGACGGACTGGATTACAATGAGCAGTTCTTC.

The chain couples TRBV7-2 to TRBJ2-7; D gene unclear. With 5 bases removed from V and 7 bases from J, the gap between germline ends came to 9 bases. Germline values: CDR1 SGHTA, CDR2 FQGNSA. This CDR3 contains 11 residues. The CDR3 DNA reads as TGTGCCAGCAGCCAGTGGAGAGAGCAGTACTTC. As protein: CASSQWREQYF.

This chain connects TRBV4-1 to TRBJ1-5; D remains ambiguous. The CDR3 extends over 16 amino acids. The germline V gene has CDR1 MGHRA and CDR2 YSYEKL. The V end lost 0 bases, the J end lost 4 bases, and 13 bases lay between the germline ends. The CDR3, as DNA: TGCGCCAGCAGCCAAGAGGTTTTGAGAAAGAATCAGCCCCAGCATTTT. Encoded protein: CASSQEVLRKNQPQHF.

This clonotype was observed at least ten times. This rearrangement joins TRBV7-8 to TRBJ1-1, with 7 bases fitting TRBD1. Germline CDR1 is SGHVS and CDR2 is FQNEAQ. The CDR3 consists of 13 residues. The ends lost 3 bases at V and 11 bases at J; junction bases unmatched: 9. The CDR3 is CASSFDVTGRAFF. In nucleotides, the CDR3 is TGTGCCAGCAGCTTCGATGTGACAGGGAGGGCTTTCTTT. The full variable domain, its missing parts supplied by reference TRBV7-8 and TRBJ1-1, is GAGVSQSPRYKVAKRGQDVALRCDPISGHVSLFWYQQALGQGPEFLTYFQNEAQLDKSGLPSDRFFAERPEGSVSTLKIQRTQQEDSAVYLCASSFDVTGRAFFGQGTRLTVV.

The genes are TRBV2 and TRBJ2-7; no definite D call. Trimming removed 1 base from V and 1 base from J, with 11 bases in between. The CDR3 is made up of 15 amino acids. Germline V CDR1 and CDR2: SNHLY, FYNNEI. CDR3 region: CASSEVYPGSYEQYF. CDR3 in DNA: TGTGCCAGCAGTGAAGTCTACCCGGGTTCCTACGAGCAGTACTTC. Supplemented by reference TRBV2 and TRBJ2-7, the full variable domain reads EPEVTQTPSHQVTQMGQEVILRCVPISNHLYFYWYRQILGQKVEFLVSFYNNEISEKSEIFDDQFSVERPDGSNFTLKIRSTKLEDSAMYFCASSEVYPGSYEQYFGPGTRLTVT.

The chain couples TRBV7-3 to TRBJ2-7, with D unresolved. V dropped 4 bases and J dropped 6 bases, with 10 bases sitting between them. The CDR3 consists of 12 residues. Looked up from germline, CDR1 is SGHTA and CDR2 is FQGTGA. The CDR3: CASSWRQSEQYF. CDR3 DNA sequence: TGTGCCAGCAGCTGGCGGCAGTCCGAGCAGTACTTC.

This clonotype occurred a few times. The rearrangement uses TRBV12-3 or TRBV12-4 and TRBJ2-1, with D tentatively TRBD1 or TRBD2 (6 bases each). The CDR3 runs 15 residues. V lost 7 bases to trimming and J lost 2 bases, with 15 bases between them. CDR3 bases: TGTGCCAGCACCAAGGGGGGTCTTCCCTACAATGAGCAGTTCTTC. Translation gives CASTKGGLPYNEQFF.

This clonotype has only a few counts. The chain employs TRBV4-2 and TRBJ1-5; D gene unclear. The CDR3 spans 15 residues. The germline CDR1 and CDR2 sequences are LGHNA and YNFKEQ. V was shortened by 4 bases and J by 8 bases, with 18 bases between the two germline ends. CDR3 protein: CASSRDGQVTEPQHF. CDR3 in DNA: TGTGCCAGCAGCCGAGACGGGCAGGTAACCGAGCCCCAGCATTTT.

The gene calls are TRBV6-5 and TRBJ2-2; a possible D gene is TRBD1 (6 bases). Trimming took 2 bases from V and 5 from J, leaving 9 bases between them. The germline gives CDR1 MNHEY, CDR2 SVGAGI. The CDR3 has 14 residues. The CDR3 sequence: CASSYTTGTGELFF. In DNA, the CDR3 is TGTGCCAGCAGTTACACTACAGGGACCGGGGAGCTGTTTTTT.

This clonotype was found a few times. CDR3 nucleotide sequence: TGCGCCAGCAGCCATACCGTAGCGGGACTTCGGGAGCAGTACTTC. Protein sequence: CASSHTVAGLREQYF. The rearrangement joins TRBV5-1 to TRBJ2-7; 8 bases are a match to TRBD2. The J segment lost 7 bases and the V segment lost 4 bases, leaving 13 bases of the junction unmatched. Germline V gives CDR1 SGHRS, CDR2 YFSETQ. The length of the CDR3 is 15 residues.

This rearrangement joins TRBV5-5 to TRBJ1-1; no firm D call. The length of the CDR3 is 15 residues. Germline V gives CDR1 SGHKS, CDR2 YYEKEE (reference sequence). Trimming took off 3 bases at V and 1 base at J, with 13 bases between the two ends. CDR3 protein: CASSWEEHENTEAFF. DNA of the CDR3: TGTGCCAGCAGCTGGGAAGAGCACGAGAACACTGAAGCTTTCTTT.

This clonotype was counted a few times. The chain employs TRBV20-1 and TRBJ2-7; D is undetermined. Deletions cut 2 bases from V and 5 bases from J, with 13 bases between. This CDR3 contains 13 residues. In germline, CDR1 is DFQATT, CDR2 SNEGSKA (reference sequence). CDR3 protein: CSARRSLSHEQYF. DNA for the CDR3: TGCAGTGCTAGACGTAGTTTGTCCCACGAGCAGTACTTC.

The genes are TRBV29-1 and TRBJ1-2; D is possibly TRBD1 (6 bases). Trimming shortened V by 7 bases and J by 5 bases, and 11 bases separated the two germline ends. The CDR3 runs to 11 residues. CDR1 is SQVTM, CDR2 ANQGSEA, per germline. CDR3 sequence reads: CSAGGGYGYTF. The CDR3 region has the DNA TGCAGCGCCGGAGGGGGGTATGGCTACACCTTC.

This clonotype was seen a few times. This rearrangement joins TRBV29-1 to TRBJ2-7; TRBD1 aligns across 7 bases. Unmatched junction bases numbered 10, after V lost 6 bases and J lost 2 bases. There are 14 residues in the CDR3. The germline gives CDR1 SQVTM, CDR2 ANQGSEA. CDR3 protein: CSVKQSGTAYEQYF. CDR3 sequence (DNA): TGCAGCGTCAAACAATCCGGGACAGCCTACGAGCAGTACTTC.

The CDR3 is CASSYGRRNTEAFF. The CDR3 DNA reads as TGTGCCAGCAGTTACGGACGGAGGAACACTGAAGCTTTCTTT. The rearrangement joins TRBV12-3 or TRBV12-4 to TRBJ1-1; D gene unclear. Deletions cut 4 bases from V and 1 base from J, with 10 bases between. The CDR3 sequence is 14 residues long.

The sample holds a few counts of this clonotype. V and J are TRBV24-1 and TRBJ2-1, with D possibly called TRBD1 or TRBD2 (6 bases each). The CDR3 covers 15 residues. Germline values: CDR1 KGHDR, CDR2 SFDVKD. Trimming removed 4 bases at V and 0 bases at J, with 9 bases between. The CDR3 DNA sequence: TGTGCCACCAGTGAGCGGGACAACTCCTACAATGAGCAGTTCTTC. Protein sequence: CATSERDNSYNEQFF.

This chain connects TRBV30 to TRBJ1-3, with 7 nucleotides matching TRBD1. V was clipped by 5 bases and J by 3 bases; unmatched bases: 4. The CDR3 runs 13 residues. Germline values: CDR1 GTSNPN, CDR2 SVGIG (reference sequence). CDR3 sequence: CAWHRGGGNTIYF. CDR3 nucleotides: TGTGCCTGGCACAGGGGAGGTGGAAACACCATATATTTT. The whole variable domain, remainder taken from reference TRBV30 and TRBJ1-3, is SQTIHQWPATLVQPVGSPLSLECTVEGTSNPNLYWYRQAAGRGLQLLFYSVGIGQISSEVPQNLSASRPQDRQFILSSKKLLLSDSGFYLCAWHRGGGNTIYFGEGSWLTVV.